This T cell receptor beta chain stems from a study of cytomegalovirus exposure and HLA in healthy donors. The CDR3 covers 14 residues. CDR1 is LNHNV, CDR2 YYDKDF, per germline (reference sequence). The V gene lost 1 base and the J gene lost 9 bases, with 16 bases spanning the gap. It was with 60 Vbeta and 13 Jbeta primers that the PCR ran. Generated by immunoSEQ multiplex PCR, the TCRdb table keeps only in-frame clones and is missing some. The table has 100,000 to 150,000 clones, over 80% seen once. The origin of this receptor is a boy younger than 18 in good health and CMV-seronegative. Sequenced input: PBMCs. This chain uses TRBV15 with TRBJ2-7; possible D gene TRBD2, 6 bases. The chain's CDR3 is CATSRGDGAGGQYF. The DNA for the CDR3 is TGTGCCACCAGCAGAGGGGACGGAGCCGGGGGGCAGTACTTC.